This T cell receptor beta chain was identified during a study of cytotoxic CD8 clonotypes in ibrutinib-treated CLL. For the study at large: Response specimens were obtained following a median treatment duration of approximately 12 months, with a range of 6 to 36.

As for this clone: Its antigen remains unknown.

Findings and caveats of the study: Circulating CD8+ T-cell counts were tracked by baseline clonality, which exceeded that of age-matched healthy donors.

Sequenced by immunoSEQ multiplex PCR; TCRdb stores in-frame clones only, minus some. This table has approximately 100,000 clones, 75% to 80% appearing once. J was trimmed by 3 bases and V by 6 bases; bases with no gene match: 10. This CDR3 has 15 residues. CDR1 is SGHNT, CDR2 YENEEA, per germline. The V call is TRBV11-3, the J call TRBJ2-5; 7 nucleotides align to TRBD1. The TCR comes from a human donor with chronic lymphocytic leukemia. Sequencing was performed on PBMCs, taken after 24 months of ibrutinib treatment. The CDR3 protein is CASSQRTGGKETQYF. As DNA, the CDR3 is TGTGCCAGCAGTCAGAGGACAGGTGGGAAAGAGACCCAGTACTTC.